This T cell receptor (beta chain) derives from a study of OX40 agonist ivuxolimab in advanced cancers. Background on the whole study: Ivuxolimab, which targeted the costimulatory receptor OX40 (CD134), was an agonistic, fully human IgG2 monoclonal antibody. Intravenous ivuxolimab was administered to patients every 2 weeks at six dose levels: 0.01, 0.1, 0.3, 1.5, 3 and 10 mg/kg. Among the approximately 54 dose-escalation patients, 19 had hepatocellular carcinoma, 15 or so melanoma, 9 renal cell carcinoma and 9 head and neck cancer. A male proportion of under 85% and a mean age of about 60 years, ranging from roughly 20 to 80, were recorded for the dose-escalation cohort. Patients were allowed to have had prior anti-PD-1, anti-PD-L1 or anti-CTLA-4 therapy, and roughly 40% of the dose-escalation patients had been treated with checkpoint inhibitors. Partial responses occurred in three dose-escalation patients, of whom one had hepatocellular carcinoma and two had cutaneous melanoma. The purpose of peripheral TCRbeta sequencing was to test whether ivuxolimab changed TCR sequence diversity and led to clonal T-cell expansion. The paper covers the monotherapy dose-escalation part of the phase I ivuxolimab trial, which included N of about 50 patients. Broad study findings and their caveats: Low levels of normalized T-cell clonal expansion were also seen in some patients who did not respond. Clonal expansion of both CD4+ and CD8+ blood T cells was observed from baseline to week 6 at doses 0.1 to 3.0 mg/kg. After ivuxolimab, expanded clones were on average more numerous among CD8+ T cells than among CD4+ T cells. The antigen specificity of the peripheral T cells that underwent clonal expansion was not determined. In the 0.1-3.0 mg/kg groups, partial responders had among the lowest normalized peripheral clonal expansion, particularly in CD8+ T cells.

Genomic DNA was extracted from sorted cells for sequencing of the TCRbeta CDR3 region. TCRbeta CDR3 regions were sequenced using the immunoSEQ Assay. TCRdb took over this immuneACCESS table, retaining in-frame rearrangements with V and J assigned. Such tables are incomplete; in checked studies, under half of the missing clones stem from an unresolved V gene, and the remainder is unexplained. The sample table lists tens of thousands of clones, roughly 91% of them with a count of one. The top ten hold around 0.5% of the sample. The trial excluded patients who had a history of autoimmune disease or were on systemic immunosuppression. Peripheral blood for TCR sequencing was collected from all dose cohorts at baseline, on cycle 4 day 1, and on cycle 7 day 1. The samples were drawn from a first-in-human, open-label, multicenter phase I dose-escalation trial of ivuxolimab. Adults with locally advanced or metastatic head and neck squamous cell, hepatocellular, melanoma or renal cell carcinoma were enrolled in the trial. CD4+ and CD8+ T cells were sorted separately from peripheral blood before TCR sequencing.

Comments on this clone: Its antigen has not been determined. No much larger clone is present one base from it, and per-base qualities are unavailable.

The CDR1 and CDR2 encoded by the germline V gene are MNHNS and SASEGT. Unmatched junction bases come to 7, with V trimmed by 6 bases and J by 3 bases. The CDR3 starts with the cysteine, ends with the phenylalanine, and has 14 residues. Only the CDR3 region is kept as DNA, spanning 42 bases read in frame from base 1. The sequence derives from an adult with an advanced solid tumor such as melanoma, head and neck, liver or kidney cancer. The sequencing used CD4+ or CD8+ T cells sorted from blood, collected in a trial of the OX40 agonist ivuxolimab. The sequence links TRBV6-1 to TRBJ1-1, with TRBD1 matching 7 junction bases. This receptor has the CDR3 CASRVDRWDTEAFF. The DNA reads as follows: TGTGCCAGCAGAGTGGACAGGTGGGACACTGAAGCTTTCTTT.